The rows below give T cell receptor beta chains drawn from one sample of a study of blood T cell repertoires in COVID-19. The repertoire was sequenced with immunoSEQ multiplex PCR; TCRdb's copy has only in-frame clones and lacks some. The data contain 250,000 to 350,000 clones, roughly 80% of them seen just once; the ten biggest clones take up around a sixth. Source material: peripheral blood. The origin of the receptors is a person aged 70 to 85 with COVID-19, enrolled during active disease. Each CDR3 is given with its conserved first and last residue. The D gene is left open where the match is weak. Clone size is stated in some rows and not others, as once, few, many or a class when expanded.

clone size | J gene | V gene | D gene | CDR3 protein | CDR3 DNA
. | TRBJ1-3 | TRBV7-3 | . | CASSSRSGNTIYF | TGTGCCAGCAGCTCTCGCAGTGGAAACACCATATATTTT
. | TRBJ2-1 | TRBV4-3 | TRBD2 | CASSQSPPGLASNNEQFF | TGCGCCAGCAGCCAGTCCCCACCCGGACTAGCGAGCAACAATGAGCAGTTCTTC
. | TRBJ1-1 | TRBV6-5 | . | CASSRTENTEAFF | TGTGCCAGCAGTAGGACAGAGAACACTGAAGCTTTCTTT
. | TRBJ2-1 | TRBV11-2 | TRBD2 | CASSLRAGGGNEQFF | TGTGCCAGCAGCCTCAGGGCGGGAGGAGGCAATGAGCAGTTCTTC
. | TRBJ2-2 | TRBV3-1/TRBV3-2 | . | CASSQWPLGRGPGELFF | TGTGCCAGCAGCCAATGGCCCCTCGGCAGGGGTCCCGGGGAGCTGTTTTTT
. | TRBJ2-7 | TRBV27 | TRBD2 | CASSKPGLASYEQYF | TGTGCCAGCAGTAAACCGGGACTAGCGAGCTACGAGCAGTACTTC
. | TRBJ2-1 | TRBV7-2 | TRBD1 | CASSPRQGHVDHEQFF | TGTGCCAGCAGCCCAAGACAGGGTCATGTTGACCATGAGCAGTTCTTC
. | TRBJ2-7 | TRBV3-1/TRBV3-2 | . | CASSQVTGGYEQYF | TGTGCCAGCAGCCAAGTTACAGGCGGTTACGAGCAGTACTTC
. | TRBJ1-5 | TRBV9 | . | CASSPTGRGQPQHF | TGTGCCAGCAGCCCAACAGGGAGGGGTCAGCCCCAGCATTTT
. | TRBJ2-3 | TRBV10-3 | . | CAISDSSRPDTQYF | TGTGCCATCAGTGACTCCTCCAGGCCAGATACGCAGTATTTT
. | TRBJ1-4 | TRBV19 | . | CASYNEKLFF | TGTGCCAGTTATAATGAAAAACTGTTTTTT
. | TRBJ2-4 | TRBV10-1 | . | CASEGHQLQNIQYF | TGCGCCAGCGAGGGCCATCAGCTGCAAAACATTCAGTACTTC
. | TRBJ2-7 | TRBV10-3 | TRBD1 | CATRQGTSYEQYF | TGTGCCACCAGACAGGGGACTTCCTACGAGCAGTACTTC
. | TRBJ1-1 | TRBV18 | . | CASSRTEQMGTEAFF | TGTGCCAGCTCACGGACAGAACAGATGGGCACTGAAGCTTTCTTT
. | TRBJ2-1 | TRBV2 | . | CASSEGLDHNEQFF | TGTGCCAGCAGTGAAGGACTGGATCACAATGAGCAGTTCTTC
. | TRBJ2-7 | TRBV19 | TRBD1 | CASSPRDRVYEQYF | TGTGCCAGTTCCCCCAGGGACAGGGTCTACGAGCAGTACTTC
. | TRBJ2-1 | TRBV19 | TRBD2 | CASSSGRARVEQFF | TGTGCCAGTAGTAGCGGGAGGGCCAGGGTTGAGCAGTTCTTC
few | TRBJ1-5 | TRBV7-8 | . | CASSLAQGNQPQHF | TGTGCCAGCAGCTTAGCACAGGGCAATCAGCCCCAGCATTTT
. | TRBJ1-1 | TRBV5-1 | . | CASSLAGVANTEAFF | TGCGCCAGCAGCTTGGCTGGAGTTGCGAACACTGAAGCTTTCTTT
. | TRBJ2-3 | TRBV5-8 | . | CASSLRQSTDTQYF | TGTGCCAGCAGCTTGAGACAGAGCACAGATACGCAGTATTTT
. | TRBJ1-1 | TRBV18 | TRBD1 | CASSPWTGETEAFF | TGTGCCAGCTCACCATGGACAGGGGAGACTGAAGCTTTCTTT
. | TRBJ2-7 | TRBV7-2 | . | CASSLVGSNEQYF | TGTGCCAGCAGCTTAGTCGGGAGCAACGAGCAGTACTTC
. | TRBJ1-4 | TRBV6-2/TRBV6-3 | . | CASSLSGEKLFF | TGTGCCAGCAGCCTATCGGGGGAAAAACTGTTTTTT
. | TRBJ1-1 | TRBV29-1 | TRBD1 | CSGGQLQSTEAFF | TGCAGCGGGGGACAGCTCCAGAGCACTGAAGCTTTCTTT
. | TRBJ1-5 | TRBV7-9 | TRBD1 | CASSLEGQGGQPQHF | TGTGCCAGCAGCTTAGAGGGACAGGGGGGTCAGCCCCAGCATTTT
. | TRBJ2-4 | TRBV15 | TRBD2 | CATSRGGGEGNIQYF | TGTGCCACCAGCAGGGGTGGAGGGGAGGGAAACATTCAGTACTTC
. | TRBJ2-1 | TRBV7-3 | . | CASSSLGGSYNEQFF | TGTGCCAGCAGCTCCCTGGGGGGCTCCTACAATGAGCAGTTCTTC
. | TRBJ1-1 | TRBV5-5 | . | CASSSIGFRGGAFF | TGTGCCAGCAGCTCGATCGGTTTCCGGGGGGGTGCTTTCTTT
few | TRBJ2-7 | TRBV7-3 | TRBD1 | CASSFRDRGYEQYF | TGTGCCAGCAGCTTTCGGGACAGGGGCTACGAGCAGTACTTC
. | TRBJ2-3 | TRBV15 | TRBD2 | CATSRVGGTDTQYF | TGTGCCACCAGCAGAGTCGGGGGGACAGATACGCAGTATTTT
few | TRBJ1-6 | TRBV16 | . | CASSQSLPSSYNSPLHF | TGTGCCAGCAGCCAATCCCTTCCGAGCTCCTATAATTCACCCCTCCACTTT
. | TRBJ1-1 | TRBV15 | TRBD1 | CATRNDRGTEAFF | TGTGCCACCAGAAACGACAGGGGCACTGAAGCTTTCTTT
. | TRBJ2-3 | TRBV7-8 | . | CASSLAGSRGTDTQYF | TGTGCCAGCAGCTTAGCCGGAAGCCGGGGCACAGATACGCAGTATTTT
. | TRBJ1-2 | TRBV10-3 | TRBD1 | CAIRNPPGQGVYGYTF | TGTGCCATCAGGAATCCTCCGGGACAGGGGGTTTATGGCTACACCTTC
. | TRBJ2-6 | TRBV11-2 | TRBD2 | CASSPTSGSWGANVLTF | TGTGCCAGCAGCCCGACTAGCGGGAGTTGGGGGGCCAACGTCCTGACTTTC
. | TRBJ1-1 | TRBV5-1 | TRBD1 | CASSSGRGHANTEAFF | TGCGCCAGCAGCTCCGGAAGGGGGCACGCGAACACTGAAGCTTTCTTT
. | TRBJ2-1 | TRBV5-5 | TRBD2 | CASSSLAGEGNEQFF | TGTGCCAGCAGCTCACTAGCGGGGGAGGGGAATGAGCAGTTCTTC
. | TRBJ2-1 | TRBV6-1 | TRBD2 | CASSEGRASGGASLNEQFF | TGTGCCAGCAGTGAAGGCCGGGCTAGCGGGGGGGCGTCCCTCAATGAGCAGTTCTTC
. | TRBJ1-2 | TRBV24-1 | . | CATRGVIGGYTF | TGTGCCACCAGGGGAGTTATTGGGGGCTACACCTTC
. | TRBJ2-3 | TRBV21-1 | . | CASSKTGCPQKLNTDTQYF | TGTGCCAGCAGCAAGACAGGTTGCCCCCAAAAACTAAATACAGATACGCAGTATTTT
. | TRBJ2-5 | TRBV19 | . | CASSIDLQGKTQYF | TGTGCCAGTAGTATAGATCTCCAGGGAAAGACCCAGTACTTC
. | TRBJ2-1 | TRBV28 | TRBD2 | CASKSHLMSGSYNEQFF | TGTGCCAGCAAGTCCCATTTGATGAGCGGGAGTTACAATGAGCAGTTCTTC
. | TRBJ2-1 | TRBV11-2 | . | CASSSGYNNEQFF | TGTGCCAGCAGCTCCGGGTATAACAATGAGCAGTTCTTC
once | TRBJ1-2 | TRBV27 | . | CASSLKGVREGFGYTF | TGTGCCAGCAGTTTAAAGGGAGTAAGGGAAGGGTTTGGCTACACCTTC